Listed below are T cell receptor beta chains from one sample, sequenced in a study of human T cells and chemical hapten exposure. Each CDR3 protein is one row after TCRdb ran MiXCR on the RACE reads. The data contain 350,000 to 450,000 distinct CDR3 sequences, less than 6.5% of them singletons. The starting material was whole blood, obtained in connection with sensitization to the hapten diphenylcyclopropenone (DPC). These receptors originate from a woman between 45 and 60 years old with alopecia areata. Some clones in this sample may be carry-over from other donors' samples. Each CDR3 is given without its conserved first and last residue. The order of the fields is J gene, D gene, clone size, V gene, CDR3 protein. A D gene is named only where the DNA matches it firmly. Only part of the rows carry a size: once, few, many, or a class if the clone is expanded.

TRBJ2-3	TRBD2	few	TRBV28	ASSLPSGRSDTQY
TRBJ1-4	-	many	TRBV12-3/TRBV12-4	ASSPSQGNSEKLF
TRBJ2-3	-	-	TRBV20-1	SARQTTDTQY
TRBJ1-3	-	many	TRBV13	ASSPSGRNTIY
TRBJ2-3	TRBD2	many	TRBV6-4	ASSDRASGLDTQY
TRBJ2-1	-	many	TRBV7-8	ASTYGYEQF
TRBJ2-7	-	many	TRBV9	ASSVSSSYEQY
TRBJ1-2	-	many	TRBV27	ASSPGRINYGYT
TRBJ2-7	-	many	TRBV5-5	ASSVGHLSYEQY
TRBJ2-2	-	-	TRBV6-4	ASRDSSGELF
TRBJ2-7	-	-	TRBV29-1	SVGMGSHYEQY
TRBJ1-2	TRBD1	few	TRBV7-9	ASRWPTGAHYT
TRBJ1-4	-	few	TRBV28	ASTNYGTQLF
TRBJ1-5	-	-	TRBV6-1	ASRCLTGLLGNQPQH
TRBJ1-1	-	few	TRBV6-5	ASRDTRFPNTEAF
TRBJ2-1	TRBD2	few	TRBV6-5	ASTLGLAGGKGEQF
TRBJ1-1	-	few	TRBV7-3	ASRLQTGTEAF
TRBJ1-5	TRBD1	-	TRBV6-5	ASSEGQGAGQPQH
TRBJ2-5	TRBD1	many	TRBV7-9	ASSTPTGTQETQY
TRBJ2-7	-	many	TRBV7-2	ASSLERGRTYEQY
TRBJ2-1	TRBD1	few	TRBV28	ASSATGDPHNEQF
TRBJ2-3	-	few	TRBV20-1	SAPIRVGDTQY
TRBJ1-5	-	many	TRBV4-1	ASSQTGGSYQPQH
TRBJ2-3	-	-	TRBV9	ASSVGRFTDTQY
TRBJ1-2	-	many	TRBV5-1	ASSLEGPYGYT
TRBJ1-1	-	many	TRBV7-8	ASSPSGALGEAF
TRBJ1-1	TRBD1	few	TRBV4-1	ASSQGPTGLNTEAF
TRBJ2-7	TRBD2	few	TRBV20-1	SAFKRESTGEQY
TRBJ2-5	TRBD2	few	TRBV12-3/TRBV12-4	ASSYRAGGQETQY
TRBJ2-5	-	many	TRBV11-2	ASGEEETQY
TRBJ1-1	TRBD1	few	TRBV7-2	AILPGQGISEAF
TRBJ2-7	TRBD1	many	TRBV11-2	ASSLGQGAEEQY
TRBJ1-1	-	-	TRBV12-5	ASGPPGDGNTEAF
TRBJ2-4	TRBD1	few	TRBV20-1	SARPDRGLDIQY
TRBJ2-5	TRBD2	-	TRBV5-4	ASSLGIAGVTQETQY
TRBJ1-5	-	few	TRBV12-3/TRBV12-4	ASSQRTASMRGNQPQH
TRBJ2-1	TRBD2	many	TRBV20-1	SSSGVTYNEQF
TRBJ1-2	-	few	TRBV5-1	ASSAGYYGYT
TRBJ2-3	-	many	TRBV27	ASSPWVTSTDTQY
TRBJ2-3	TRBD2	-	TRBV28	ASSPAGGSSTDTQY
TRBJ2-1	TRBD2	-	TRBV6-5	ASSAGTSGEQF
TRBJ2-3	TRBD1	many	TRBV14	ASSQWTGVSTDTQY
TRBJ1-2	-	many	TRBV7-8	ASSPRSEYVDT
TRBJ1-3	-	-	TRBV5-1	ASSSSGISGNTIY
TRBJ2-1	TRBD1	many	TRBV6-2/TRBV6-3	ASSQDRGLLDEQF
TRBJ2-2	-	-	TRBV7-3	ASSPGQSGELF
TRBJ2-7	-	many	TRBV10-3	AIRVTGSEQY
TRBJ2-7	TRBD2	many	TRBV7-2	ASSSFLAATYEQY
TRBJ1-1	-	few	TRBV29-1	SVEMDSTEAF
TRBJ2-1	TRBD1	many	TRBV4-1	ASRLGQGAVDEQF
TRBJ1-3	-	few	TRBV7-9	ASSLGIGGAPRAGNTIY
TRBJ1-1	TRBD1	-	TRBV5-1	ASSAGQGDTEAF
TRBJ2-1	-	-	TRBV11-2	ASSLEDQVFDEQF
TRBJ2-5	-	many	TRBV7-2	ASSVRVGSGETQY
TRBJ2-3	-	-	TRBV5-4	ASSLWAAAGATDTQY
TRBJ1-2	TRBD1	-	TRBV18	ASSTAGQAITDPGYT
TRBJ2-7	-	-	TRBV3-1	ASSQSGERRGEQY